This T cell receptor (beta chain) originates from a study of shared clonotypes between healthy human individuals (TCRdb year 2020). Looking at the study overall: A couple of women and a few men aged 18 to 49 years were included in the cohort. Per donor, three plates each were used for CD4 naive and CD4 memory, two for CD8 naive, and one for CD8 memory. To estimate repertoire size and how much clonotypes are shared between individuals, the study performed deep sequencing of blood TCR repertoires from roughly five healthy adults. To increase sequencing depth and limit assay-specific biases, different laboratories used diverse techniques to prepare libraries and sequence TCR repertoires. Between about 0.85 and 9.5 billion PBMCs per donor were obtained by leukapheresis. General findings and caveats noted by the study authors: Compared with non-shared clonotypes, clonotypes shared by all four sorted-subset donors had higher generation probabilities. Larger estimated clonotype richness was generally found for naive subsets than for memory subsets. Sampling was limited to blood, and TCR repertoires in tissue likely differ from TCR repertoires in blood. About 5% of naive CD4, around 3.6% of naive CD8, 2% to 2.5% of memory CD4, and approximately 0.4% of memory CD8 clonotypes were shared across several donors. Incomplete sequencing was indicated by rarefaction of sorted-subset datasets, despite the large sequencing depth. Based on pairwise subsampling, the degree of clonotype sharing among donors was expected to be affected by sequencing depth. The small number of donors limited the genetic and exposure-history diversity represented.

TCR CDR3 regions were amplified from genomic DNA by multiplex PCR using the deep immunoSEQ assay. Extracted genomic DNA from each cell subset was distributed evenly across all wells of several immunoSEQ 96-well plates, and each plate was treated as a replicate. For sorted subsets, 150 to 250 ng of genomic DNA, equivalent to around 30,000 T cell genomes, went into each replicate PCR. Purified libraries were quantified with a Qubit 3.0 fluorometer, sized on a Bioanalyzer 2100, and re-quantified with the KAPA Library Quantification kit. A separate single-read 150-cycle Illumina NextSeq 550 flow cell was used to sequence each immunoSEQ 96-well plate. The original methods were these. Because only junctional sequences without quality scores were contained in the immunoSEQ output, filtering matching that applied to full-length reads could not be performed. To assign V/J genes and CDR3, sequences were annotated using PyIR, a Python wrapper for IgBLAST v1.9, with IMGT germline references. Reads were filtered out if the reads had weak V/J assignments (E-value above 1e-6), no CDR3, stop codons, out-of-frame junctions, or ambiguous translated residues. A V3J clonotype was defined by an identical inferred V gene, J gene, and CDR3 amino acid sequence. Percentage overlap between repertoires was computed as shared unique clonotypes divided by the size of the smaller repertoire. Richness of each repertoire was evaluated using RTK rarefaction, the Chao1 estimator, and Recon v2.1 estimates of unobserved clonotypes. Generation probabilities were computed with OLGA for all TCRbeta clonotypes obtained by the gDNA method from a handful of donors. TCRdb provides this immuneACCESS table in a form limited to in-frame rearrangements. Some clones are lacking; in checked studies, under half of them reflect an unresolved V gene, and why the rest are absent is not known. From that table come the V and J calls and clone size; the DNA was used to work out D and trimming. In all, the sample holds millions of clones, and about 92% of those were seen once. Roughly 0.36% of the sample lies in the top ten.

The donors were healthy, HIV-negative adults who had no recently reported acute infections or vaccinations. Every donor was a Caucasian adult living in Nashville, Tennessee, USA. Magnetic negative selection was used to enrich CD4+ T cells, after which naive cells were positively selected on CD45RA and the negative fraction became the memory subset. Blood was collected by leukapheresis, and PBMCs were isolated by Ficoll-Histopaque density gradient centrifugation and then cryopreserved in liquid nitrogen vapor phase. Purity and quantity of every magnetically sorted T cell population were checked by analytical flow cytometry. From each sorted fraction, genomic DNA was isolated and quantified by UV absorbance on a Nanodrop 2000c. The germline V gene specifies KGHSH as CDR1 and LQKENI as CDR2. The CDR3 runs 13 amino acids, cysteine and phenylalanine included. Of all the DNA, just the CDR3 is kept, 39 bases in frame from base 1. Trimming takes 3 bases from V and 1 base from J, and the germline ends sit 7 bases apart.

Remarks on this clone: Its target antigen remains unknown. There are no base qualities to consult, and no much larger clone falls within one base. This same CDR3 is encoded by further DNA sequences in the sample.

The TCR comes from a man aged 18-30 years in good health. Some clones in this sample may be carry-over from other donors' samples. The rearranged segments are TRBV18 and TRBJ2-7; D gene: possibly TRBD2, on 5 matching bases. Sequencing used naive CD4+ T cells from PBMCs. The intended sense of this specimen's cell subset or site label: CD45RA+ positively selected. The CDR3 amino acid sequence is: CASSPGASYEQYF. Read as DNA, the sequence is TGTGCCAGCTCACCGGGAGCGTCCTACGAGCAGTACTTC.